The clone carrying this T cell receptor beta chain was recorded at least ten times. The antigen remains undetermined. These data come from a study of T cells after yellow fever vaccination. UMIs and a universal primer site were added when TCR cDNA was made by 5'RACE template switching. TCRdb passed the 5' RACE reads through MiXCR, listing each CDR3 protein once. The sample yields 200,000 to 250,000 distinct CDR3 sequences, roughly 3% seen once. Study results and limitations: Subsequent to the booster, the majority of primary-vaccination clones reappeared (about 97% CD4, 88% CD8). Only a minor proportion of clonotypes was detected across both CD4 and CD8 compartments.

The germline gives CDR1 SGHRS, CDR2 YFSETQ. Between the trimmed V and J ends, which lost 3 bases and 2 bases, there was a span of 11 bases. CDR3 length: 14 residues. J is TRBJ1-1 and V is TRBV5-1; the D gene is possibly TRBD1 (6 bases). This sequence originates from a man aged 18 to 35 who received the YFV17D yellow fever vaccine. The sample here was CD4+ T cells sorted from PBMCs, taken 10 days after the yellow fever booster vaccination. The CDR3 nucleotides are TGCGCCAGCAGCTCCACCGGGACAAACACTGAAGCTTTCTTT. The encoded protein is CASSSTGTNTEAFF.